The clone carrying this T cell receptor beta chain was seen a handful of times. The target antigen is unknown. This record comes from a study of regulatory T cells in long-lasting Graves disease. The time point denotes: persistent/refractory GD, antithyroid drugs over 5 years with positive TRAb. RNA isolated from PBMCs was used to make the TCR library. Regarding the study as a whole: The sample size was small, and this may have reduced accuracy. Persistent Graves' patients showed less TCR diversity than newly diagnosed ones. Among the persistent patients, 2,500 to 3,000 public clonotypes were shared, more than the roughly 970 shared among new patients.

HTBI primers from iRepertoire and Arm-PCR of CDR3 regions yielded the TCR beta libraries. Using its own MiXCR run on the multiplex PCR reads, TCRdb lists one record per CDR3 protein. The data show 450,000 or so distinct CDR3 sequences, about 20% seen once. The receptor was derived from a female donor with Graves disease. The starting material was peripheral blood mononuclear cells (PBMCs), obtained when the disease was refractory, from a patient treated with antithyroid drugs.

The CDR3 DNA is TGTGCCAGCAGCGCGGGACTGGGCGAGCAGTACTTC. The encoded protein is CASSAGLGEQYF. The gene calls are TRBV7-9 and TRBJ2-7, with a weak D call TRBD2 (6 bases). The CDR3 loop spans 12 amino acids. Germline CDR1 is SEHNR and CDR2 is FQNEAQ (reference sequence). V gave up 5 bases and J gave up 6 bases, with 11 bases separating them.